This entry features one TCR beta chain sequence. What it binds is not known. This sample was included in a study of T cell responses to AZD1222 COVID-19 vaccine. The method was immunoSEQ multiplex PCR; TCRdb's version includes in-frame clones alone and lacks a portion of them. The table includes 120,000 or so clones, approximately 92% detected once. Germline V gene data show CDR1 as MNHEY and CDR2 as SVGEGT. The CDR3 has 14 amino acids. Germline trimming cut 1 base from V and 10 bases from J; bases unmatched to any gene: 7. Findings of the study overall: In a largely white British group with more females than males, clonal diversity was possibly underestimated. Nearly half of spike-specific TCRs reportedly go after variant regions that carry no mutations.

The source of this sequence is an adult in good health. This rearrangement joins TRBV6-2 or TRBV6-3 to TRBJ1-1; 9 bases map to TRBD1. The material was peripheral blood, obtained on day 0 of AZD1222 vaccination. The CDR3 here is CASSYFDRGNGAFF. The CDR3 coding sequence is TGTGCCAGCAGTTACTTCGACAGGGGGAACGGAGCTTTCTTT.